A selection of T cell receptor beta chains follows, all from one sample in a study of memory CD4+ T cells and cytomegalovirus serostatus. TCRdb keeps only in-frame clones here, not all; method: immunoSEQ multiplex PCR. The repertoire consists of more than 35,000 clones, with over 60% occurring once and the leading ten covering 0.7% to 0.8%. The sample consisted of memory CD4+ T cells from blood. The receptors come from an adult in good health and CMV-seronegative. The CDR3 runs from the conserved cysteine through the conserved F or W. A D gene is named only where the DNA matches it firmly. The size field is filled for only some rows; it gives once, few, many or a size class.

-	TRBV5-6	-	TRBJ1-2	CASSFRRLWQATAGYTF	TGTGCCAGCAGCTTTAGGCGTTTGTGGCAGGCAACCGCTGGCTACACCTTC
-	TRBV5-4	-	TRBJ1-6	CASSSVAATGFNNSPLHF	TGTGCCAGCAGCTCGGTAGCGGCGACAGGATTCAATAATTCACCCCTCCACTTT
-	TRBV5-1	few	TRBJ1-3	CASSLTGSGNTIYF	TGCGCCAGCAGCTTGACGGGCTCTGGAAACACCATATATTTT
-	TRBV11-2	-	TRBJ2-3	CASSFRATVTDTQYF	TGTGCCAGCAGCTTTCGGGCGACGGTCACAGATACGCAGTATTTT
TRBD1	TRBV4-2	-	TRBJ2-1	CASSQVRGRADEQFF	TGTGCCAGCAGCCAAGTAAGGGGGCGGGCGGATGAGCAGTTCTTC
-	TRBV5-6	-	TRBJ1-5	CASSLGQISNQPQHF	TGTGCCAGCAGCTTGGGGCAGATTAGCAATCAGCCCCAGCATTTT
TRBD2	TRBV2	-	TRBJ2-2	CASSEEAGDTGELFF	TGTGCCAGCAGTGAAGAGGCGGGGGACACCGGGGAGCTGTTTTTT
TRBD2	TRBV5-1	-	TRBJ2-3	CASSRGLETDTQYF	TGCGCCAGCAGCAGGGGACTAGAGACAGATACGCAGTATTTT
-	TRBV7-2	few	TRBJ1-1	CASSLEQMNTEAFF	TGTGCCAGCAGCTTAGAACAGATGAACACTGAAGCTTTCTTT
TRBD1	TRBV6-1	-	TRBJ1-6	CASSEGDRGAPLHF	TGTGCCAGCAGTGAAGGGGACAGGGGGGCACCCCTCCACTTT
-	TRBV6-5	-	TRBJ1-5	CASTLDSNQPQHF	TGTGCCAGCACGTTAGATAGCAATCAGCCCCAGCATTTT
-	TRBV10-3	-	TRBJ2-3	CAMGREADTQYF	TGTGCCATGGGCAGGGAAGCAGATACGCAGTATTTT
-	TRBV10-3	-	TRBJ1-4	CAISESRGAGTNEKLFF	TGTGCCATCAGTGAGTCGCGGGGCGCAGGGACTAATGAAAAACTGTTTTTT
TRBD1	TRBV19	-	TRBJ1-4	CASTSPVGGQGREKLFF	TGTGCCAGTACCTCCCCGGTCGGGGGACAGGGACGTGAAAAACTGTTTTTT
-	TRBV19	-	TRBJ2-7	CASSIKAGTYEQYF	TGTGCCAGTAGTATAAAGGCAGGGACCTACGAGCAGTACTTC
-	TRBV2	-	TRBJ1-3	CASGENTIYF	TGTGCCAGCGGGGAGAACACCATATATTTT
-	TRBV10-1	-	TRBJ1-6	CASSVEGNSPLHF	TGCGCCAGCAGTGTAGAGGGGAATTCACCCCTCCACTTT
-	TRBV11-2	-	TRBJ1-2	CASSSSRLPYGYTF	TGTGCCAGCAGCTCCTCCCGGCTACCATATGGCTACACCTTC
TRBD2	TRBV30	-	TRBJ2-3	CAWTLAGGTDTQYF	TGTGCCTGGACCTTAGCGGGGGGCACAGATACGCAGTATTTT
TRBD2	TRBV10-3	-	TRBJ2-5	CAISQNGGGETQYF	TGTGCCATCAGTCAAAATGGCGGGGGTGAGACCCAGTACTTC
TRBD1	TRBV19	-	TRBJ2-7	CASSIKRQGEQYF	TGTGCCAGTAGTATAAAAAGACAGGGCGAGCAGTACTTC
-	TRBV18	-	TRBJ1-2	CASSPGENYGYTF	TGTGCCAGCTCACCCGGTGAAAACTATGGCTACACCTTC
-	TRBV7-6	-	TRBJ2-4	CASAMGVRGIQYF	TGTGCCAGCGCCATGGGGGTGAGGGGCATTCAGTACTTC
-	TRBV15	-	TRBJ1-4	CATSRGSTEKLFF	TGTGCCACCAGCAGGGGCTCTACTGAAAAACTGTTTTTT
TRBD1	TRBV12-5	-	TRBJ1-5	CASGLPQGVGNQPQHF	TGTGCTAGTGGTTTGCCCCAGGGGGTAGGTAATCAGCCCCAGCATTTT
-	TRBV19	-	TRBJ1-2	CASTGTHYGYTF	TGTGCCAGTACCGGGACACACTATGGCTACACCTTC
-	TRBV18	few	TRBJ1-1	CASSPPGPEAFF	TGTGCCAGCTCACCCCCGGGACCTGAAGCTTTCTTT
TRBD1	TRBV9	-	TRBJ1-2	CASWTGISGYTF	TGTGCCAGTTGGACAGGGATATCTGGCTACACCTTC
TRBD1	TRBV2	-	TRBJ2-1	CASGVTGVDNEQFF	TGTGCCAGCGGGGTGACAGGGGTGGACAATGAGCAGTTCTTC
TRBD1	TRBV9	-	TRBJ1-2	CASSVGTALTGYTF	TGTGCCAGCAGCGTGGGGACAGCCCTAACGGGCTACACCTTC
TRBD1	TRBV30	-	TRBJ1-3	CAWIGRDSSGNTIYF	TGTGCCTGGATCGGTCGGGACAGCTCTGGAAACACCATATATTTT
-	TRBV7-2	-	TRBJ1-6	CASSLAQGINSPLHF	TGTGCCAGCAGCTTAGCACAGGGCATCAATTCACCCCTCCACTTT
TRBD1	TRBV30	-	TRBJ2-5	CAWSVGRGRGETQYF	TGTGCCTGGAGTGTAGGTAGGGGGCGCGGAGAGACCCAGTACTTC
-	TRBV5-3	-	TRBJ1-3	CARSWVEVAGNTIYF	TGTGCCAGAAGCTGGGTTGAGGTAGCTGGAAACACCATATATTTT
-	TRBV7-6	-	TRBJ2-3	CASSFEATDTQYF	TGTGCCAGCAGCTTCGAGGCCACAGATACGCAGTATTTT
-	TRBV5-4	few	TRBJ1-1	CASSVPGHLNTEAFF	TGTGCCAGCAGCGTCCCCGGACACCTAAACACTGAAGCTTTCTTT
TRBD2	TRBV7-2	-	TRBJ2-5	CASSTGLAGPRGTQYF	TGTGCCAGCAGCACGGGACTAGCGGGGCCCCGGGGGACCCAGTACTTC
-	TRBV7-9	-	TRBJ1-2	CASSLKGNYGYTF	TGTGCCAGCAGCTTAAAGGGTAACTATGGCTACACCTTC
-	TRBV10-2	-	TRBJ2-5	CASAVREFSETQYF	TGCGCCAGCGCGGTCAGGGAGTTTTCAGAGACCCAGTACTTC
-	TRBV6-1	-	TRBJ2-2	CASRAGINTGELFF	TGTGCCAGCAGAGCCGGGATTAACACCGGGGAGCTGTTTTTT
-	TRBV7-9	-	TRBJ2-5	CASSLVRETQYF	TGTGCCAGCAGCTTAGTGCGAGAGACCCAGTACTTC
-	TRBV19	-	TRBJ1-4	CASSILGGIDEKLFF	TGTGCCAGTAGTATACTGGGCGGGATTGATGAAAAACTGTTTTTT
-	TRBV7-9	-	TRBJ2-7	CASSSREKYEQYF	TGTGCCAGCAGCTCCCGAGAAAAATACGAGCAGTACTTC
-	TRBV6-5	-	TRBJ2-6	CASSSLQGSGANVLTF	TGTGCCAGCAGTTCGCTACAGGGCTCTGGGGCCAACGTCCTGACTTTC
-	TRBV7-9	-	TRBJ1-3	CASSLAPWTDRSGNTIYF	TGTGCCAGCAGCTTGGCCCCATGGACAGATCGCTCTGGAAACACCATATATTTT
-	TRBV30	few	TRBJ1-1	CAWTPGGEGTEAFF	TGTGCCTGGACCCCTGGGGGGGAGGGGACTGAAGCTTTCTTT
-	TRBV7-3	-	TRBJ2-7	CASSPSGGLSYEQYF	TGTGCCAGCAGCCCCAGTGGAGGGTTATCCTACGAGCAGTACTTC
TRBD2	TRBV30	-	TRBJ2-3	CARTSGALNTDTQYF	TGTGCCAGGACTAGCGGGGCTCTTAACACAGATACGCAGTATTTT